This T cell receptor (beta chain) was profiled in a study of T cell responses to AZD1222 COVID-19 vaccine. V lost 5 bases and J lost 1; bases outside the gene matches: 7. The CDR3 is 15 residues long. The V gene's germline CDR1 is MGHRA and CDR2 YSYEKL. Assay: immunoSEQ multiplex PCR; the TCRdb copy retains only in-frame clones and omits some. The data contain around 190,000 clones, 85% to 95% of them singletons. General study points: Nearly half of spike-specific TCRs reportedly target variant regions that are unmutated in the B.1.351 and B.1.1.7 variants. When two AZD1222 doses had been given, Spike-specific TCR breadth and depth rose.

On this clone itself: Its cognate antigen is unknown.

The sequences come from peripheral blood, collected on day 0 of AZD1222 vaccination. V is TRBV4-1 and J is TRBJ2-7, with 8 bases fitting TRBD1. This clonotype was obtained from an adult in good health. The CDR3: CASSETGDSSYEQYF. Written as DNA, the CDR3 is TGCGCCAGCAGCGAGACAGGGGATAGTTCCTACGAGCAGTACTTC.